These 24 T cell receptor beta chains were sequenced from one sample in a study of T cell responses to AZD1222 COVID-19 vaccine. Sequencing was performed with immunoSEQ multiplex PCR; in TCRdb, only in-frame clones are kept and a portion is missing. Among 110,000 or so clones listed, more than 70% were seen once. The sequencing used peripheral blood, collected 28 days after the second AZD1222 dose. All receptors derive from an adult who received the AZD1222 COVID-19 vaccine.

The CDR3, as DNA: TGTGCCAGCAGCTTAGAGCTAGCAGTTAGCACAGATACGCAGTATTTT. As protein: CASSLELAVSTDTQYF. The rearrangement uses TRBV11-2 and TRBJ2-3; D might be TRBD2 (5 bases). Trimming stripped 0 bases from V and 0 bases from J, with 10 bases between. The germline gives CDR1 SGHAT, CDR2 FQNNGV. This CDR3 region has 16 residues. Complete variable domain (other parts from reference TRBV11-2 and TRBJ2-3): EAGVAQSPRYKIIEKRQSVAFWCNPISGHATLYWYQQILGQGPKLLIQFQNNGVVDDSQLPKDRFSAERLKGVDSTLKIQPAKLEDSAVYLCASSLELAVSTDTQYFGPGTRLTVL.

This sequence joins TRBV7-9 and TRBJ1-1; possibly TRBD1 for D (5 bases). Germline CDR1 and CDR2: SEHNR and FQNEAQ (reference sequence). The CDR3 spans 15 residues. Trimming cost V 6 bases and J 2 bases, with 16 bases left between them. CDR3: CASRTTGTGNTEAFF. The CDR3 nucleotides read TGTGCCAGCAGGACTACCGGGACGGGTAACACTGAAGCTTTCTTT.

The rearrangement joins TRBV9 to TRBJ1-1; 7 bases are shared with TRBD1. CDR1 is SGDLS, CDR2 YYNGEE, per germline. V dropped 0 bases and J dropped 5; count of bases not matched to a gene: 4. The CDR3 spans 14 residues. The CDR3 here is CASSVGQGVTEAFF. The DNA for the CDR3 is TGTGCCAGCAGCGTAGGGCAGGGGGTAACTGAAGCTTTCTTT.

The J gene is TRBJ1-1, the V gene TRBV7-8; D is possibly TRBD1 (5 bases). Germline CDR1 reads SGHVS; CDR2 reads FQNEAQ. This CDR3 region has 15 residues. Trimming left V 5 bases short and J 3 bases short, with 16 bases between. The CDR3 nucleotides are TGTGCCAGCAGCACCTCAGGGTGGGCCTACACTGAAGCTTTCTTT. It encodes CASSTSGWAYTEAFF.

V is TRBV14 and J is TRBJ1-1; D possibly corresponds to TRBD1 (6 bases). The V end lost 2 bases, the J end lost 4 bases, and 14 bases lay between the germline ends. The CDR3 loop spans 15 amino acids. Germline V gives CDR1 SGHDN, CDR2 FVKESK. This CDR3 reads CASSQWNGGATEAFF. Written as DNA, the CDR3 is TGTGCCAGCAGCCAATGGAATGGGGGGGCCACTGAAGCTTTCTTT.

This clone was counted a single time. The rearrangement uses TRBV10-3 and TRBJ1-1; TRBD1 agrees at 7 bases. V was pared by 5 bases and J by 4 bases, with 10 bases of the junction left unmatched. The CDR3 loop spans 15 amino acids. Germline values: CDR1 ENHRY, CDR2 SYGVKD. The CDR3 sequence: CAISSMTGRATEAFF. The CDR3 coding sequence is TGTGCCATCAGTTCGATGACAGGGCGGGCCACTGAAGCTTTCTTT.

CDR3 sequence (DNA): TGTGCCAGTAGTATATTGGGGGGACAGGGAGCCTACAATGAGCAGTTCTTC. It is translated as CASSILGGQGAYNEQFF. This chain links TRBV19 with TRBJ2-1; TRBD1 matches 9 bases. CDR3 length: 17 amino acids. The trim removed 2 bases at V and 2 bases at J, leaving 7 bases unmatched. CDR1 and CDR2 from the germline V gene are LNHDA and SQIVND (reference sequence).

The chain joins TRBV14 to TRBJ1-2; the D gene is possibly TRBD1 (6 bases). There are 15 residues in the CDR3. Germline V CDR1 and CDR2: SGHDN, FVKESK. V lost 5 bases to trimming and J lost 4 bases, with 17 bases between them. The CDR3 sequence: CASSDFRGPIYGYTF. In nucleotides, the CDR3 is TGTGCCAGCAGCGATTTCCGGGGGCCGATCTATGGCTACACCTTC.

The gene calls are TRBV5-1 and TRBJ2-2, with 14 bases that match TRBD2. V lost 0 bases and J lost 7; bases outside the gene matches: 8. There are 18 residues in the CDR3. Looked up from germline, CDR1 is SGHRS and CDR2 is YFSETQ. CDR3 in amino acids: CASSLAGTSGRDGGELFF. In nucleotides, the CDR3 is TGCGCCAGCAGCTTGGCCGGGACTAGCGGGAGAGACGGCGGGGAGCTGTTTTTT.

This chain joins TRBV6-5 and TRBJ2-7; D is uncertain. Germline V CDR1 and CDR2: MNHEY, SVGAGI. This CDR3 is built from 13 residues. The V end was cut by 0 bases, the J end by 6 bases, with 9 bases between. The CDR3 region is CASSYSRSAEQYF. CDR3 in DNA: TGTGCCAGCAGTTACTCGAGGTCAGCCGAGCAGTACTTC.

As DNA, the CDR3 is TGTGCCATCTCCCCAGGGGACAGGGCGAACACTGAAGCTTTCTTT. Its translation: CAISPGDRANTEAFF. The chain combines TRBV10-3 with TRBJ1-1, with TRBD1 matching over 9 bases. The CDR3 is 15 residues long. J lost 1 base, V lost 8 bases, and 8 bases had no gene match. Germline loops: CDR1 ENHRY, CDR2 SYGVKD.

This chain joins TRBV5-1 and TRBJ2-1; D may correspond to TRBD1 or TRBD2 (5 bases each). This CDR3 spans 17 amino acids. V lost 4 bases, J lost 6 bases, and 23 bases lay in between. CDR1 is SGHRS and CDR2 is YFSETQ in the germline V gene. The CDR3 nucleotides are TGCGCCAGCAGCGAGCCTCAGGGAGTCCTTCTTCCCAATGAGCAGTTCTTC. Protein product: CASSEPQGVLLPNEQFF.

The V call is TRBV13, the J call TRBJ1-5; D is undetermined. Germline V lookup: CDR1 PRHDT, CDR2 FYEKMQ (reference sequence). The V gene lost 7 bases and the J gene lost 4 bases, with 8 bases spanning the gap. The CDR3 runs 12 residues. The CDR3, as DNA: TGTGCCAGCACCCACGGGAATCAGCCCCAGCATTTT. It yields the protein CASTHGNQPQHF.

This clone was counted a single time. V gene TRBV28 combines with J gene TRBJ1-1; D is unresolved. Trimming stripped 2 bases from V and 2 bases from J, with 6 bases between. The germline gives CDR1 MDHEN, CDR2 SYDVKM. This CDR3 is built from 13 residues. CDR3 in amino acids: CASSLGPNTEAFF. The DNA of the CDR3 is TGTGCCAGCAGTTTAGGTCCCAACACTGAAGCTTTCTTT.

The rearrangement links TRBV6-4 to TRBJ1-2, with D hard to call. The CDR3 totals 19 residues. V gave up 0 bases and J gave up 4 bases, with 24 bases separating them. The germline CDR1 and CDR2 sequences are MRHNA and SNTAGT. DNA for the CDR3: TGTGCCAGCAGTGACTCGGAAACTGGGGTCGGGGAATCTTTCTATGGCTACACCTTC. This codes for CASSDSETGVGESFYGYTF.

Remarks on this clone: The sample holds other DNA sequences that translate to the same CDR3. This chain links TRBV28 with TRBJ1-5; 8 positions agree with TRBD1. Germline lookup yields CDR1 MDHEN and CDR2 SYDVKM. The CDR3 has 15 residues. The J segment lost 4 bases and the V segment lost 2 bases, leaving 4 bases of the junction unmatched. The CDR3 DNA reads TGTGCCAGCAGTTTACCCAGACAGGGGAATCAGCCCCAGCATTTT. It specifies CASSLPRQGNQPQHF. Together with reference TRBV28 and TRBJ1-5, the CDR3 gives the full variable domain: DVKVTQSSRYLVKRTGEKVFLECVQDMDHENMFWYRQDPGLGLRLIYFSYDVKMKEKGDIPEGYSVSREKKERFSLILESASTNQTSMYLCASSLPRQGNQPQHFGDGTRLSIL.

This clone was picked up one time. The chain uses TRBV29-1 and TRBJ2-7; D possibly corresponds to TRBD2 (5 bases). V was cut by 3 bases and J by 2 bases, with 8 bases left in between. This CDR3 region has 12 residues. Germline lookup yields CDR1 SQVTM and CDR2 ANQGSEA. The CDR3 bases are TGCAGCGTTGAGGGAGACACCTACGAGCAGTACTTC. As protein: CSVEGDTYEQYF.

The chain carries TRBV19 and TRBJ1-1, with D maybe TRBD1 (6 bases). Germline CDR1 is LNHDA and CDR2 is SQIVND (reference sequence). This CDR3 is 16 amino acids long. Trimming shortened V by 3 bases and J by 1 base, and 15 bases separated the two germline ends. The CDR3 is CASSIGTGHSNTEAFF. CDR3 DNA sequence: TGTGCCAGTAGTATCGGTACGGGACATTCGAACACTGAAGCTTTCTTT. Full variable domain (outside the CDR3, taken from reference TRBV19 and TRBJ1-1): DGGITQSPKYLFRKEGQNVTLSCEQNLNHDAMYWYRQDPGQGLRLIYYSQIVNDFQKGDIAEGYSVSREKKESFPLTVTSAQKNPTAFYLCASSIGTGHSNTEAFFGQGTRLTVV.

V is TRBV28 and J is TRBJ2-1; D gene unclear. CDR1 and CDR2 (germline): MDHEN, SYDVKM. The CDR3 is 17 residues long. Trimming removed 6 bases from V and 3 bases from J, with 21 bases in between. The CDR3 sequence is CASRGLANHASYNEQFF. In DNA form, the CDR3 reads TGTGCCAGCAGGGGCCTTGCGAACCACGCAAGCTACAATGAGCAGTTCTTC.

This chain links TRBV5-4 with TRBJ1-3; 7 bases match TRBD1. The CDR3 is 14 residues long. Losses at the gene ends were 4 bases for V and 2 bases for J; bases not matched to a gene: 3. Germline V gives CDR1 SGHNT, CDR2 YYREEE (reference sequence). The CDR3 here is CASSAQGTGNTIYF. For the CDR3, the DNA is TGTGCCAGCAGCGCACAGGGGACTGGAAACACCATATATTTT.

The chain employs TRBV5-6 and TRBJ2-3; D remains ambiguous. This CDR3 spans 13 amino acids. Germline lookup yields CDR1 SGHDT and CDR2 YYEEEE. V was clipped by 5 bases and J by 0 bases, with 7 bases between them. The CDR3 sequence is CASRTDSTDTQYF. The CDR3, as DNA: TGTGCCAGCAGAACCGACAGCACAGATACGCAGTATTTT.

This rearrangement joins TRBV28 to TRBJ2-1, with 7 nucleotides matching TRBD1. The CDR3 sequence is 15 residues long. J was trimmed by 2 bases and V by 5 bases; bases with no gene match: 6. Germline assignment: CDR1 MDHEN and CDR2 SYDVKM. CDR3: CASSRRQGAYNEQFF. The CDR3 DNA sequence: TGTGCCAGCAGTAGGCGACAGGGTGCCTACAATGAGCAGTTCTTC.

This clone came up once. This chain links TRBV25-1 with TRBJ1-1; D unclear. There are 14 residues in the CDR3. Trimming pared 6 bases from V and 5 bases from J, leaving 16 bases between. Germline V CDR1 and CDR2: MGHDK, SYGVNS. The CDR3 DNA sequence: TGTGCCAGCAGGGATCCGGGCCGAGGGACTGAAGCTTTCTTT. It yields the protein CASRDPGRGTEAFF.

The rearrangement uses TRBV4-1 and TRBJ1-1; the D is unclear. Trimming pared 1 base from V and 6 bases from J, leaving 15 bases between. CDR3 length equals 15 residues. Germline V lookup: CDR1 MGHRA, CDR2 YSYEKL. The CDR3 here is CASSQVSRVLAEAFF. CDR3 DNA: TGCGCCAGCAGCCAAGTTTCTCGGGTTTTGGCTGAAGCTTTCTTT.